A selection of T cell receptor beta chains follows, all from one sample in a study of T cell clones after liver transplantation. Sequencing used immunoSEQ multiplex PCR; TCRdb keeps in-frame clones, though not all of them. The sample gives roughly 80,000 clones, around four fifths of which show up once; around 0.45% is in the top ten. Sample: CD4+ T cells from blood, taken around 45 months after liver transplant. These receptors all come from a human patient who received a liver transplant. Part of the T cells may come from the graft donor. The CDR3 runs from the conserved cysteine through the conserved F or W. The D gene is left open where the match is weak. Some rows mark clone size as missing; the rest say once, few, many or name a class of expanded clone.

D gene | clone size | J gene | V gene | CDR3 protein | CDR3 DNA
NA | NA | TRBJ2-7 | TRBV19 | CASHGLEGREQYF | TGTGCCAGTCACGGGTTGGAGGGCCGCGAGCAGTACTTC
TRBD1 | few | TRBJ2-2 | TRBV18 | CASSLGQSNTGELFF | TGTGCCAGCTCACTGGGACAGTCGAACACCGGGGAGCTGTTTTTT
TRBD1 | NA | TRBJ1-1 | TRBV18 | CASSPQTGGNTEAFF | TGTGCCAGCTCACCACAGACAGGGGGGAACACTGAAGCTTTCTTT
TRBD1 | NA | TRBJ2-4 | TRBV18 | CASSPPGQGVSNIQYF | TGTGCCAGCTCACCGCCGGGACAGGGGGTTTCAAACATTCAGTACTTC
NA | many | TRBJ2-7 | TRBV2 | CASSSQGRGAYEQYF | TGTGCCAGCTCCTCCCAGGGGAGGGGTGCCTACGAGCAGTACTTC
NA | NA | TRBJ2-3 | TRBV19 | CASSTQRTDTQYF | TGTGCCAGTAGTACGCAGCGCACAGATACGCAGTATTTT
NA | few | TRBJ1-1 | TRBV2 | CASSGGAKGAFF | TGTGCCAGCAGTGGAGGGGCGAAGGGAGCTTTCTTT
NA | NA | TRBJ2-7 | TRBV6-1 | CASSPRSYEQYF | TGTGCCAGCAGTCCCAGATCCTACGAGCAGTACTTC
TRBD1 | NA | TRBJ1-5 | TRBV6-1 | CASSPRDRIHQPQHF | TGTGCCAGCAGTCCCCGGGACAGGATTCATCAGCCCCAGCATTTT
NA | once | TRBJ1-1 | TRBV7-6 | CASSLVGQGSYTEAFF | TGTGCCAGCAGCTTAGTTGGTCAGGGGTCGTACACTGAAGCTTTCTTT
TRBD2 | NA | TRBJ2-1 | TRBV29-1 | CSVFSGRALVNEQFF | TGCAGCGTTTTCAGCGGGAGGGCCCTTGTCAATGAGCAGTTCTTC
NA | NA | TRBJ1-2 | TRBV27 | CASREGGRSYTF | TGTGCCAGTAGAGAGGGGGGTCGAAGCTACACCTTC
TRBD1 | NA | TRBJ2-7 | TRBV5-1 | CASTLGGTGRHEQYF | TGCGCCAGCACCCTTGGCGGGACAGGGAGACACGAGCAGTACTTC
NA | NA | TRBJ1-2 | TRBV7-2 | CASSLAGRGYTF | TGTGCCAGCAGCTTAGCCGGGAGAGGCTACACCTTC
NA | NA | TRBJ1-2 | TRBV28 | CASSRSGGYTF | TGTGCCAGCAGTAGGAGTGGTGGCTACACCTTC
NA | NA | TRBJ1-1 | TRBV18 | CASSPSTGTAAFF | TGTGCCAGCTCACCTAGCACAGGGACTGCAGCTTTCTTT
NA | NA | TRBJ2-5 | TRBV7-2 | CASSQAPGEETQYF | TGTGCCAGCAGCCAGGCCCCAGGGGAAGAGACCCAGTACTTC
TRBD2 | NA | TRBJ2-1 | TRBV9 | CASSTRSSGIKEQFF | TGTGCCAGCAGCACCCGATCTAGCGGGATAAAAGAGCAGTTCTTC
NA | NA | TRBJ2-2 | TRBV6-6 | CASRERDSGNTGELFF | TGTGCCAGCAGAGAGAGGGACTCCGGAAACACCGGGGAGCTGTTTTTT
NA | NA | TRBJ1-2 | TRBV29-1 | CSVQDRHYGYTF | TGCAGCGTCCAGGACCGTCACTATGGCTACACCTTC
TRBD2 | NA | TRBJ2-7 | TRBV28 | CASSPSGSLSYEQYF | TGTGCCAGCAGCCCCAGCGGGAGCCTCTCCTACGAGCAGTACTTC
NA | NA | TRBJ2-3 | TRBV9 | CASSGTGPSTDTQYF | TGTGCCAGCAGCGGGACTGGACCTAGCACAGATACGCAGTATTTT
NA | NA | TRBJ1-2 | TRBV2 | CASSDSRYGYTF | TGTGCCAGCAGTGACAGTCGATATGGCTACACCTTC
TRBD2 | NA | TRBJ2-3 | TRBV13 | CASSTRGDYTDTQYF | TGTGCCAGCAGCACACGAGGGGACTACACAGATACGCAGTATTTT
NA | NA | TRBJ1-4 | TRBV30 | CAWSVGGGSEKLFF | TGTGCCTGGAGTGTTGGAGGGGGTAGTGAAAAACTGTTTTTT
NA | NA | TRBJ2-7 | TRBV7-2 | CASSLEFAFRSNYEQYF | TGTGCCAGCAGCTTAGAGTTCGCGTTCAGGAGTAACTACGAGCAGTACTTC
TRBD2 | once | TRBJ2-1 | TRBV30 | CAWSVQAGVHNEQFF | TGTGCCTGGAGTGTACAAGCGGGGGTCCACAATGAGCAGTTCTTC
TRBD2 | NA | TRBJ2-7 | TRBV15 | CATSRDLLAGGYEQYF | TGTGCCACCAGCAGAGATCTACTAGCGGGGGGCTACGAGCAGTACTTC
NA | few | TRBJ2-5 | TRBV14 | CASSLGTSVETQYF | TGTGCCAGCAGCCTAGGGACCTCGGTGGAGACCCAGTACTTC
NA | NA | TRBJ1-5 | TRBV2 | CASTGQGAAYQPQHF | TGTGCCAGCACCGGGCAGGGAGCAGCTTATCAGCCCCAGCATTTT
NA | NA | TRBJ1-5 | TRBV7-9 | CASSLGSQPQHF | TGTGCCAGCAGCTTAGGAAGTCAGCCCCAGCATTTT